The 9 T cell receptor beta chains below all came from one sample that was sequenced in a study of T-cell memory formation after mild COVID-19. TCRdb analysed the 5' RACE reads with MiXCR anew, one entry per CDR3 protein. The sample includes 250,000 to 350,000 distinct CDR3 sequences, approximately 20% of them seen just once. The material sequenced was PBMCs or a T cell subset sorted from them (not recorded which). The receptors were gathered from a man between 18 and 29 years old who had mild COVID-19 (a few samples of this study predate the infection). Cell type and time point are not known.

In this sample, this clonotype turned up a few times. The chain recombines TRBV4-3 with TRBJ1-2; D possibly corresponds to TRBD1 (6 bases). The V gene's germline CDR1 is LGHNA and CDR2 YSLEER. CDR3 size: 15 residues. Trimming left V 7 bases short and J 4 bases short, with 19 bases between. CDR3 sequence: CASTRQAGDSYGYTF. CDR3 nucleotides: TGCGCCAGCACCCGGCAGGCAGGGGACTCCTATGGCTACACCTTC.

V and J are TRBV5-1 and TRBJ1-6, with TRBD1 matching over 8 bases. This CDR3 has 14 residues. Germline V gene lookup returns CDR1 SGHRS and CDR2 YFSETQ. V shed 4 bases and J 7 bases; nucleotides not matched to a gene: 4. The chain's CDR3 is CASSETGVNSPLHF. The CDR3 bases are TGCGCCAGCAGCGAGACAGGGGTGAATTCACCCCTCCACTTT.

The table lists this clonotype with a few counts. The chain uses TRBV18 and TRBJ2-7, with D maybe TRBD2 (6 bases). Trimming pared 1 base from V and 5 bases from J, leaving 6 bases between. The CDR3 contains 12 residues. Germline CDR1 reads KGHSH; CDR2 reads LQKENI. The CDR3 DNA sequence: TGTGCCAGCTCACCACGGGGGGACGAGCAGTACTTC. This sequence encodes CASSPRGDEQYF.

Points on this clonotype: The junction departs from germline at one end; a sequencing error may be responsible. The chain carries TRBV18 and TRBJ1-1; 7 bases fit TRBD1. The length of the CDR3 is 15 residues. Germline lookup yields CDR1 KGHSH and CDR2 LQKENI. The CDR3 reads CASSPRQGPNTDAFF. As DNA, the CDR3 is TGTGCCAGCTCACCACGACAGGGACCTAACACTGATGCTTTCTTT.

In its sample, this clonotype was seen many times. The chain couples TRBV7-6 to TRBJ2-3; 10 bases match TRBD2. From germline, CDR1 is SGHVS and CDR2 FNYEAQ. With V trimmed by 5 bases and J by 2 bases, 7 bases remained unmatched. The CDR3 totals 16 residues. CDR3 DNA sequence: TGTGCCAGCAGCCCCGTAGCGGGGGGATTCACAGATACGCAGTATTTT. It translates to CASSPVAGGFTDTQYF.

This clonotype occurred a few times. This chain links TRBV7-9 with TRBJ2-7; no reliable D call. Germline assignment: CDR1 SEHNR and CDR2 FQNEAQ (reference sequence). There are 14 residues in the CDR3. Trimming removed 1 base from V and 2 bases from J, with 9 bases in between. DNA of the CDR3: TGTGCCAGCAGCTTAGGCCAGAGCCCCTACGAGCAGTACTTC. It encodes CASSLGQSPYEQYF.

This clonotype was seen only a few times. The genes are TRBV6-1 and TRBJ1-5; D not certain. Germline CDR1 and CDR2: MNHNS and SASEGT. This CDR3 region has 14 residues. The germline V and J ends were trimmed by 10 bases and 7 bases, with 20 bases remaining between them. The CDR3 loop is CATMLFGEEQPQHF. For the CDR3, the DNA is TGTGCCACCATGCTTTTCGGAGAGGAGCAGCCCCAGCATTTT.

The V call is TRBV29-1, the J call TRBJ2-7; the D is unclear. The CDR3 contains 14 residues. V dropped 4 bases and J dropped 7 bases, with 20 bases sitting between them. Per germline, CDR1 SQVTM and CDR2 ANQGSEA. As DNA, the CDR3 is TGCAGCGTTGTATTAGGTCTTCTTATGGGGGAGCAGTACTTC. As protein: CSVVLGLLMGEQYF.

This chain joins TRBV28 and TRBJ2-5; D gene ambiguous. V lost 3 bases and J lost 3, with 11 bases in between. Germline V gives CDR1 MDHEN, CDR2 SYDVKM. The CDR3 consists of 14 residues. DNA of the CDR3: TGTGCCAGCAGTTTTAGGTCTGCAAAAGAGACCCAGTACTTC. Protein: CASSFRSAKETQYF.